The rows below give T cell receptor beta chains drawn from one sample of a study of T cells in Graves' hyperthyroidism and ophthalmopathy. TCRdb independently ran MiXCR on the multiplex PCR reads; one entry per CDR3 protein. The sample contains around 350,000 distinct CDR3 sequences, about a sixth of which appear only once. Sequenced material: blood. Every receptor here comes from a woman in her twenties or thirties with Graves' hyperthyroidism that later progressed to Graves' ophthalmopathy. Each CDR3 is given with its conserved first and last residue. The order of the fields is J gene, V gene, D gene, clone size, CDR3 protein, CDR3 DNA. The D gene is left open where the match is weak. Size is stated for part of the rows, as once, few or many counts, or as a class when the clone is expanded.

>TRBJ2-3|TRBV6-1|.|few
CASIDGGRTDTQYF
TGTGCCAGCATTGACGGGGGGCGGACAGATACGCAGTATTTT
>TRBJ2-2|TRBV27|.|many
CASSQTVNTGELFF
TGTGCCAGCAGTCAGACAGTGAACACCGGGGAGCTGTTTTTT
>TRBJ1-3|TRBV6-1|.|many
CASSRGEGLGFGNTIYF
TGTGCCAGCAGTAGAGGAGAAGGGCTGGGATTTGGAAACACCATATATTTT
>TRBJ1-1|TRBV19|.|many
CASRYVGSEAFF
TGTGCCAGCCGATATGTGGGTTCTGAAGCTTTCTTT
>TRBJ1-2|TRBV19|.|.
CASSMGGRFSKNYGYTF
TGTGCCAGTAGTATGGGGGGACGTTTCAGCAAGAACTATGGCTACACCTTC
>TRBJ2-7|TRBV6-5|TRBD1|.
CASSYSGQGIYEQYF
TGTGCCAGCAGTTACTCGGGACAGGGGATCTACGAGCAGTACTTC
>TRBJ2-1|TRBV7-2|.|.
CASSLENPYNEQFF
TGTGCCAGCAGCTTAGAGAATCCCTACAATGAGCAGTTCTTC
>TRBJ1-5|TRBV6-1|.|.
CAGSEGSGRAGQPQHF
TGTGCCGGCAGTGAAGGCTCGGGCAGGGCGGGACAGCCCCAGCATTTT
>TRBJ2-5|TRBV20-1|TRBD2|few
CSALGGGDQETQYF
TGCAGTGCTCTGGGGGGGGGGGATCAAGAGACCCAGTACTTC
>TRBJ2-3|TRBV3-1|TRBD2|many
CASSPPLAGSTTSTDTQYF
TGTGCCAGCAGCCCACCCTTAGCGGGATCCACCACTAGCACAGATACGCAGTATTTT
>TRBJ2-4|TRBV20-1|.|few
CSASGEAGLAKNIQYF
TGCAGTGCCAGTGGTGAGGCTGGGCTAGCCAAAAACATTCAGTACTTC
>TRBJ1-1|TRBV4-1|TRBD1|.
CVSSREDRAGTEAFF
TGCGTCAGCAGCCGAGAAGACAGGGCCGGCACTGAAGCTTTCTTT
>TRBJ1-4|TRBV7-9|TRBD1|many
CASSSNRDVPGQGATNEKLFF
TGTGCCAGCAGCTCTAATCGGGATGTCCCGGGACAGGGAGCAACTAATGAAAAACTGTTTTTT
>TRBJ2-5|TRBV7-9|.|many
CASSLAGQAETQYF
TGTGCCAGCAGCTTAGCGGGCCAGGCGGAGACCCAGTACTTC
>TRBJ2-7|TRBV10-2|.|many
CASSEQGTGEQYF
TGCGCCAGCAGTGAACAGGGAACTGGCGAGCAGTACTTC
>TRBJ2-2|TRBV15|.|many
CATSAGANTGELFF
TGTGCCACCAGCGCAGGGGCAAACACCGGGGAGCTGTTTTTT
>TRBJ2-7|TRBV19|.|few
CASSTGENYEQYF
TGTGCCAGTAGTACTGGGGAAAACTACGAGCAGTACTTC
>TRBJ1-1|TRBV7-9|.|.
CASSLVPPANAEAFF
TGTGCCAGCAGCTTAGTCCCCCCAGCGAACGCTGAAGCTTTCTTT
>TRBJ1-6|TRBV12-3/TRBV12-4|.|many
CASSLEGGGGLSSPLHF
TGTGCCAGCAGTTTAGAGGGTGGAGGCGGACTTAGTTCACCCCTCCACTTT
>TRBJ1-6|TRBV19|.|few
CASSIGAGAPLHF
TGTGCCAGTAGTATAGGTGCGGGTGCACCCCTCCACTTT
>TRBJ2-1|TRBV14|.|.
CASSQTSSYNEQFF
TGTGCCAGCAGCCAAACGAGCTCCTACAATGAGCAGTTCTTC
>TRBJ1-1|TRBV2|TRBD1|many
CASSEIRDSVTFF
TGTGCCAGCAGTGAGATCCGGGACAGTGTAACTTTCTTT
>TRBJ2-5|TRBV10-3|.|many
CAISEVEGAQETQYF
TGTGCCATCAGTGAGGTAGAAGGGGCTCAAGAGACCCAGTACTTC
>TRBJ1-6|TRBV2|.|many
CASKLDIHNSPLHF
TGTGCCAGCAAGTTGGACATTCATAATTCACCCCTCCACTTT
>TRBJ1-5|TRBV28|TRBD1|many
CASREQGASNQPQHF
TGTGCCAGCAGGGAACAGGGGGCTAGCAATCAGCCCCAGCATTTT
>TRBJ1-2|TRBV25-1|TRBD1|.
CASSESGQGANYGYTF
TGTGCCAGCAGTGAATCGGGGCAGGGGGCTAACTATGGCTACACCTTC
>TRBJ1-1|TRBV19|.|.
CASSIVGAEYFTDAFF
TGTGCCAGTAGTATAGTTGGGGCAGAGTACTTCACTGACGCTTTCTTT
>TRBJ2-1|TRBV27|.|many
CASTPGGSSYNEQFF
TGTGCCAGCACCCCCGGGGGTAGCTCCTACAATGAGCAGTTCTTC
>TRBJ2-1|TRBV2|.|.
CASSAGINEQFF
TGTGCCAGCAGTGCGGGGATCAATGAGCAGTTCTTC
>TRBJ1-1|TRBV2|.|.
CASSYGAGTGMNTEAFF
TGTGCCAGCAGTTACGGAGCAGGGACGGGTATGAACACTGAAGCTTTCTTT
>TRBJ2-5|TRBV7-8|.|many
CASSPIMIWDSSYQETQYF
TGTGCCAGCAGCCCTATCATGATTTGGGACTCATCGTACCAAGAGACCCAGTACTTC
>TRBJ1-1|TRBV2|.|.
CASNPPSPTEAFF
TGTGCCAGCAACCCTCCGAGTCCCACTGAAGCTTTCTTT
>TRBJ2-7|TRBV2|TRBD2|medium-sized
CASSGSSGKIYEQYF
TGTGCCAGCAGTGGGTCTAGCGGGAAGATTTACGAGCAGTACTTC
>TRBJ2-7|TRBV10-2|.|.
CASSVPETYEQYF
TGCGCCAGCAGTGTTCCAGAGACCTACGAGCAGTACTTC
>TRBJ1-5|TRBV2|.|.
CASSEDLQGGNQPQHF
TGTGCCAGCAGTGAAGACTTACAGGGCGGCAATCAGCCCCAGCATTTT
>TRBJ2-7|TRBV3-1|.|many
CASSQGTHIYEQYF
TGTGCCAGCAGCCAAGGGACACACATCTACGAGCAGTACTTC
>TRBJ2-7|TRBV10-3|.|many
CAISGDSSSNYEQYF
TGTGCCATCAGTGGGGACTCTAGTTCAAACTACGAGCAGTACTTC
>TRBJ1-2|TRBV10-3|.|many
CAISEGIANYGYTF
TGTGCCATCAGTGAAGGAATAGCCAACTATGGCTACACCTTC
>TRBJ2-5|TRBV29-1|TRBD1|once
CSVPGQGKFRETRYF
TGCAGCGTTCCTGGACAGGGGAAATTTCGAGAGACCCGGTACTTC
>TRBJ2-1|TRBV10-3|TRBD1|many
CAISEDNKRGQLYNEQFF
TGTGCCATCAGTGAGGATAATAAGAGGGGGCAGCTCTACAATGAGCAGTTCTTC
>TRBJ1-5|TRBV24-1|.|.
CATSDAVGGAFQPQHF
TGTGCCACCAGTGATGCTGTTGGCGGGGCTTTTCAGCCCCAGCATTTT